These T cell receptor beta chains were read from a single sample in a study of human T cells and chemical hapten exposure. TCRdb analysed the RACE reads with MiXCR anew, one entry per CDR3 protein. The sample shows 95,000 to 100,000 distinct CDR3 sequences, over 10% of them seen only once. Sequenced here: whole blood, sampled in connection with sensitization to the hapten diphenylcyclopropenone (DPC). Source of these receptors: a woman aged 40 to 49 with alopecia areata. Some clones in this sample may be carry-over from other donors' samples. The CDR3 runs from the conserved cysteine through the conserved F or W. A D gene is named only where the DNA matches it firmly. The size of a clone is reported for some rows only, either as once, few or many, or as a class for expanded clones.

V gene,clone size,D gene,J gene,CDR3 protein,CDR3 DNA
TRBV28,NA,NA,TRBJ1-4,CASISPLNEKLFF,TGTGCCAGCATTTCCCCGCTAAATGAAAAACTGTTTTTT
TRBV15,few,NA,TRBJ2-7,CATSRDRQREYF,TGTGCCACCAGCAGAGATCGGCAGAGGGAGTACTTC
TRBV28,NA,TRBD2,TRBJ2-1,CASNTPGLAKFF,TGTGCCAGCAATACGCCGGGACTAGCGAAGTTCTTC
TRBV12-3/TRBV12-4,many,NA,TRBJ2-1,CASSFGESNEQFF,TGTGCCAGCAGTTTTGGCGAGTCTAATGAGCAGTTCTTC
TRBV29-1,NA,NA,TRBJ2-5,CSVDGGAQETQYF,TGCAGCGTTGATGGCGGGGCCCAAGAGACCCAGTACTTC
TRBV6-4,many,TRBD2,TRBJ2-1,CASSDWLSGTTTYEQFF,TGTGCCAGCAGTGATTGGCTTAGTGGGACTACGACGTATGAGCAGTTCTTC
TRBV5-1,few,NA,TRBJ2-3,CASSKTRADTQYF,TGCGCCAGCAGCAAGACTAGAGCAGATACGCAGTATTTT
TRBV5-8,NA,TRBD1,TRBJ1-4,CASSFGQGAEKLFF,TGTGCCAGCAGCTTCGGACAGGGGGCTGAAAAACTGTTTTTT
TRBV19,few,NA,TRBJ2-2,CASSIPRQNTGELFF,TGTGCCAGTAGTATACCACGACAGAACACCGGGGAGCTGTTTTTT
TRBV7-2,NA,NA,TRBJ2-5,CASRRDQETQYF,TGTGCCAGCCGGAGAGACCAAGAGACCCAGTACTTC
TRBV9,NA,NA,TRBJ2-2,CASSVKGPRTPGSCFF,NA
TRBV4-1,NA,TRBD2,TRBJ2-7,CASSQRLAGYEQYF,TGCGCCAGCAGCCAAAGACTAGCGGGCTACGAGCAGTACTTC
TRBV12-3/TRBV12-4,few,TRBD1,TRBJ2-3,CASSTRQGSDTQYF,TGTGCCAGCAGTACACGACAGGGTTCAGATACGCAGTATTTT
TRBV12-3/TRBV12-4,few,NA,TRBJ2-5,CASATGETQYF,TGTGCCAGCGCTACCGGAGAGACCCAGTACTTC
TRBV6-2/TRBV6-3,many,NA,TRBJ2-1,CASRMTSYNEQFF,TGTGCCAGCAGGATGACTAGCTACAATGAGCAGTTCTTC
TRBV7-3,NA,NA,TRBJ2-3,CASSLTGGHTDTQYF,TGTGCCAGCAGCTTAACGGGAGGACACACAGATACGCAGTATTTT
TRBV6-6,NA,NA,TRBJ1-1,CASSYLGTEAFF,TGTGCCAGCAGTTACTTAGGAACTGAAGCTTTCTTT
TRBV4-1,few,TRBD2,TRBJ2-1,CASSQAGTSGNHEQFF,TGCGCCAGCAGCCAAGCCGGGACTAGCGGGAACCATGAGCAGTTCTTC
TRBV28,few,NA,TRBJ2-7,CASSLWNSNPEQYF,TGTGCCAGCAGTTTATGGAACAGCAATCCCGAGCAGTACTTC
TRBV28,many,NA,TRBJ2-3,CASTPSGLTKNTQYF,TGTGCCAGCACTCCCTCCGGGCTCACAAAAAATACGCAGTATTTT
TRBV12-3/TRBV12-4,few,TRBD1,TRBJ1-1,CASRSGQVNTEAFF,TGTGCCAGCAGGTCCGGACAGGTTAACACTGAAGCTTTCTTT
TRBV12-3/TRBV12-4,NA,TRBD1,TRBJ2-7,CASRRTGGSYEQYF,TGTGCCAGCAGGAGGACAGGGGGGTCCTACGAGCAGTACTTC
TRBV27,NA,TRBD1,TRBJ1-1,CASTYSRQGTAEAFF,TGTGCCAGCACCTACTCGAGACAGGGCACCGCTGAAGCTTTCTTT
TRBV5-1,NA,NA,TRBJ1-1,CASSLAAGSTEAFF,TGCGCCAGCAGCTTGGCGGCCGGGTCCACTGAAGCTTTCTTT
TRBV9,few,NA,TRBJ2-1,CASSVQGDLYNEQFF,TGTGCCAGCAGCGTACAAGGGGACCTCTACAATGAGCAGTTCTTC
TRBV12-3/TRBV12-4,NA,TRBD2,TRBJ2-1,CASSLRLAGGGNEQFF,TGTGCCAGCAGTTTGAGGCTAGCGGGAGGGGGCAATGAGCAGTTCTTC
TRBV12-3/TRBV12-4,NA,NA,TRBJ2-2,CASRGGHSTGELFF,TGTGCCAGCAGGGGGGGTCACTCCACCGGGGAGCTGTTTTTT
TRBV28,NA,NA,TRBJ1-2,CANFRQPYGYTF,TGTGCCAACTTCCGGCAGCCCTATGGCTACACCTTC
TRBV7-2,NA,TRBD2,TRBJ2-1,CASTLSGRANEQFF,TGTGCCAGCACCCTCTCGGGGAGGGCCAATGAGCAGTTCTTC
TRBV6-5,NA,NA,TRBJ2-4,CASSHRNIQYF,TGTGCCAGCAGCCATAGAAACATTCAGTACTTC
TRBV6-2/TRBV6-3,few,TRBD2,TRBJ2-2,CASRRGRSDTGELFF,TGTGCCAGCAGGCGCGGGAGGTCGGACACCGGGGAGCTGTTTTTT
TRBV2,NA,NA,TRBJ1-2,CASRPTGLYGYTF,TGTGCCAGCAGACCGACAGGTCTCTATGGCTACACCTTC
TRBV2,NA,NA,TRBJ2-1,CASSEQGMAYNEQFF,TGTGCCAGCAGTGAGCAGGGGATGGCCTACAATGAGCAGTTCTTC
TRBV18,few,NA,TRBJ2-7,CASSPFQGTSSYEQYF,TGTGCCAGCTCACCTTTTCAGGGTACTAGCTCCTACGAGCAGTACTTC
TRBV20-1,NA,NA,TRBJ2-5,CSSDRNNQETQYF,TGCAGTTCGGACAGAAACAACCAAGAGACCCAGTACTTC
TRBV20-1,many,TRBD1,TRBJ1-6,CSARGQSSYNSPLHF,TGCAGTGCTAGGGGACAGAGCTCCTATAATTCACCCCTCCACTTT
TRBV20-1,NA,TRBD1,TRBJ2-1,CSAKSTGYNEQFF,TGCAGTGCTAAATCGACAGGGTACAATGAGCAGTTCTTC
TRBV7-6,many,TRBD2,TRBJ2-2,CASRETSGSAGGELFF,TGTGCCAGCAGAGAGACTAGCGGGAGTGCTGGCGGGGAGCTGTTTTTT
TRBV14,many,NA,TRBJ1-2,CASTQGANYGYTF,TGTGCCAGCACCCAAGGAGCTAACTATGGCTACACCTTC
TRBV3-1,many,NA,TRBJ2-7,CASSQGGRWDEQYF,TGTGCCAGCAGCCAAGGGGGGCGGTGGGACGAGCAGTACTTC
TRBV3-1,NA,TRBD1,TRBJ1-1,CASSQGDRGAEAFF,TGTGCCAGCAGCCAAGGGGACAGGGGAGCAGAAGCTTTCTTT
TRBV28,NA,NA,TRBJ1-5,CASSLRPERQPQHF,TGTGCCAGCAGTTTAAGGCCTGAGCGTCAGCCCCAGCATTTT
TRBV6-6,many,NA,TRBJ2-7,CASSSLTRPNSYEQYF,TGTGCCAGCAGTTCGCTGACTCGCCCCAACTCCTACGAGCAGTACTTC
TRBV6-2/TRBV6-3,many,NA,TRBJ2-3,CASTLGAGPDTQYF,TGTGCCAGCACCCTCGGTGCCGGGCCAGATACGCAGTATTTT
TRBV6-6,NA,TRBD2,TRBJ2-3,CASSHPGTSDTDTQYF,TGTGCCAGCAGTCACCCCGGGACTAGCGATACAGATACGCAGTATTTT
TRBV25-1,few,NA,TRBJ2-7,CASSEGRDHYEQYF,TGTGCCAGCAGTGAGGGCAGGGATCACTACGAGCAGTACTTC
TRBV28,many,NA,TRBJ1-1,CASSLFDANTEAFF,TGTGCCAGCAGTTTATTCGATGCGAACACTGAAGCTTTCTTT
TRBV27,few,NA,TRBJ1-6,CASSFPYSPLHF,TGTGCCAGCAGTTTCCCGTATTCACCCCTCCACTTT
TRBV6-6,NA,TRBD1,TRBJ2-2,CASTNRGTGELFF,TGTGCCAGCACGAACAGGGGCACCGGGGAGCTGTTTTTT
TRBV2,few,TRBD2,TRBJ2-7,CASSQTLAGVSYEQYF,TGTGCCAGCAGTCAAACTCTAGCGGGAGTCTCCTACGAGCAGTACTTC
TRBV21-1,NA,NA,TRBJ2-5,CASSKERGDETQYF,TGTGCCAGCAGCAAAGAACGGGGGGACGAGACCCAGTACTTC
TRBV6-4,NA,NA,TRBJ2-1,CASSDSWGRGTNEQFF,TGTGCCAGCAGTGACTCGTGGGGGAGGGGGACAAATGAGCAGTTCTTC
TRBV6-2/TRBV6-3,many,NA,TRBJ2-2,CASEDTPENTGELFF,TGTGCCAGCGAAGACACCCCAGAGAACACCGGGGAGCTGTTTTTT
TRBV6-4,medium-sized,NA,TRBJ2-3,CASSESTEDTQYF,TGTGCCAGCAGTGAGTCGACAGAAGATACGCAGTATTTT
TRBV10-3,few,TRBD1,TRBJ2-7,CAIFPGQGAGEQYF,TGTGCCATCTTTCCGGGACAGGGGGCAGGGGAGCAGTACTTC
TRBV5-1,NA,NA,TRBJ2-7,CASSLAGESSYEQYF,TGCGCCAGCAGCTTGGCGGGGGAAAGCTCCTACGAGCAGTACTTC
TRBV6-2/TRBV6-3,NA,TRBD2,TRBJ2-7,CASADFAGVQYEQYF,TGTGCCAGCGCCGACTTCGCGGGAGTTCAGTACGAGCAGTACTTC